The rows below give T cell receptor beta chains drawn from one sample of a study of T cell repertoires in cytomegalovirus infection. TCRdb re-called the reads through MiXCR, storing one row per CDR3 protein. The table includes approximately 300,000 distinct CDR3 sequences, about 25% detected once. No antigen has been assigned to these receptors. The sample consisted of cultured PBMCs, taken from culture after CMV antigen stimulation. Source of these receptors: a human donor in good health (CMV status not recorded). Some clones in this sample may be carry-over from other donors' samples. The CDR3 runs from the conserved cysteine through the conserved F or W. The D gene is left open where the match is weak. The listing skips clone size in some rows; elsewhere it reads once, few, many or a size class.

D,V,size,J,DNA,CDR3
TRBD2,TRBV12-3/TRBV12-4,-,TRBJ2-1,TGTGCCAGCAGCTCGAGAGGACTAGCGGATGAGCAGTTCTTC,CASSSRGLADEQFF
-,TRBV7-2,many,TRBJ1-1,TGTGCCAGCAGCCTCTCCCCCCAGGGTCGTACTGAAGCTTTCTTT,CASSLSPQGRTEAFF
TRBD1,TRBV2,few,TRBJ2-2,TGTGCCACCGCCGGGACAGGAAACACCGGGGAGCTGTTTTTT,CATAGTGNTGELFF
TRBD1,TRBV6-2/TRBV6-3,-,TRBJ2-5,TGTGCCAGCAGTACGGGACAGGGGACAGAGACCCAGTACTTC,CASSTGQGTETQYF
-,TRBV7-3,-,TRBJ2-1,TGTGCCAGCAGCTTAGGGCCATCGGAGCAGTTCTTC,CASSLGPSEQFF
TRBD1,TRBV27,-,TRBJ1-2,TGTGCCAGCAGTCCCCACCCCCGGGACAGAGCTAACTATGGCTACACCTTC,CASSPHPRDRANYGYTF
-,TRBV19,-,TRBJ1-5,TGTGCCAGTAGAGGACAGTACAATCAGCCCCAGCATTTT,CASRGQYNQPQHF
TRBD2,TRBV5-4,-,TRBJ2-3,TGTGCCAGCAGCCCTACTGGGACTAGCGGGACAGATACGCAGTATTTT,CASSPTGTSGTDTQYF
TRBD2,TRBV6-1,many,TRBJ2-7,TGTGCCAGCAGTCCCCAATCTAGCGGGAGACCCCACGAGCAGTACTTC,CASSPQSSGRPHEQYF
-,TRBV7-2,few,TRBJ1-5,TGTGCCAGCAGCTTAGTACCAGGTTCTAATCAGCCCCAGCATTTT,CASSLVPGSNQPQHF
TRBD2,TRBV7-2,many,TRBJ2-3,TGTGCCAGCAGCTCTCTAGCGGGGTCGATCACAGATACGCAGTATTTT,CASSSLAGSITDTQYF
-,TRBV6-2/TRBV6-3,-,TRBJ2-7,TGTGCCAGCATCGACCCGGGCAGGGCGTCCTACGAGCAGTACTTC,CASIDPGRASYEQYF
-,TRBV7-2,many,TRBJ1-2,TGTGCCAGCAGCTTAGCACGGCTCGGTGGCTACACCTTC,CASSLARLGGYTF
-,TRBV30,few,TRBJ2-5,TGTGCCTGGACTCGAGGCGGGGCAGAGCAAGAGACCCAGTACTTC,CAWTRGGAEQETQYF